Below, 6 T cell receptor beta chains from the same sample are listed, as sequenced in a study of cytomegalovirus exposure and HLA in healthy donors. The study ran its PCR with 60 Vbeta and 13 Jbeta primers. Libraries were prepared by immunoSEQ multiplex PCR; TCRdb keeps only in-frame clonotypes and omits some of them. The data contain 130,000 to 150,000 clones, 73% of them seen just once; the ten biggest clones take up 1.5% to 2%. Sequencing was carried out using PBMCs. Every receptor here comes from a woman younger than 35 in good health and CMV-seronegative.

This chain joins TRBV14 and TRBJ2-2, with TRBD2 as a possible D gene (5 bases). The CDR3 has 15 amino acids. V was shortened by 4 bases and J by 5 bases, with 14 bases between the two germline ends. Germline CDR1 and CDR2: SGHDN and FVKESK. Here the CDR3 reads CASSLGVSRTGELFF. The CDR3 DNA follows: TGTGCCAGCAGCCTGGGAGTATCCCGGACCGGGGAGCTGTTTTTT.

The J gene is TRBJ2-3, the V gene TRBV27, with D maybe TRBD2 (6 bases). Germline V gives CDR1 MNHEY, CDR2 SMNVEV (reference sequence). Trimming shortened V by 5 bases and J by 0 bases, and 9 bases separated the two germline ends. This CDR3 has 14 residues. CDR3 sequence reads: CASSRGFSTDTQYF. CDR3 sequence (DNA): TGTGCCAGCAGTCGGGGGTTCAGCACAGATACGCAGTATTTT.

V is TRBV7-2 and J is TRBJ2-3, with TRBD2 as a possible D gene (7 bases). Germline V gene data show CDR1 as SGHTA and CDR2 as FQGNSA. The CDR3 has 15 amino acids. V shed 2 bases and J shed 6 bases, with 15 bases lying between them. The CDR3 DNA follows: TGTGCCAGCAGCTTAATTGCGGGGGCGGGGGATACGCAGTATTTT. Its protein product is CASSLIAGAGDTQYF. The full variable domain, rest sourced from reference TRBV7-2 and TRBJ2-3, is GAGVSQSPSNKVTEKGKDVELRCDPISGHTALYWYRQSLGQGLEFLIYFQGNSAPDKSGLPSDRFSAERTGGSVSTLTIQRTQQEDSAVYLCASSLIAGAGDTQYFGPGTRLTVL.

This chain joins TRBV5-1 and TRBJ2-2, with TRBD1 as a possible D gene (6 bases). Trimming stripped 0 bases from V and 4 bases from J, with 16 bases between. This CDR3 spans 17 amino acids. The germline CDR1 and CDR2 sequences are SGHRS and YFSETQ. CDR3 sequence: CASSLVPAGVTTGELFF. CDR3 sequence (DNA): TGCGCCAGCAGCTTGGTACCGGCAGGGGTGACCACCGGGGAGCTGTTTTTT.

CDR3 sequence reads: CASSQDWGSNHQPTDTQYF. In DNA form, the CDR3 reads TGCGCCAGCAGCCAAGATTGGGGCTCTAACCACCAACCCACAGATACGCAGTATTTT. This chain joins TRBV4-3 and TRBJ2-3, with D possibly matching TRBD1 (5 bases). CDR3 length: 19 amino acids. CDR1 LGHNA and CDR2 YSLEER come from the germline V gene. Trimming took off 0 bases at V and 2 bases at J, with 21 bases between the two ends.

The J gene is TRBJ2-5, the V gene TRBV9; D possibly corresponds to TRBD2 (5 bases). The V and J ends lost 4 bases and 2 bases respectively, with 15 bases between them. This CDR3 spans 15 amino acids. CDR1 and CDR2 from the germline V gene are SGDLS and YYNGEE. This chain's CDR3 is CASSPSPRKQETQYF. The DNA for the CDR3 is TGTGCCAGCAGCCCTAGCCCCCGGAAACAAGAGACCCAGTACTTC. The full variable domain, in which reference TRBV9 and TRBJ2-5 provide the parts outside the CDR3, is DSGVTQTPKHLITATGQRVTLRCSPRSGDLSVYWYQQSLDQGLQFLIQYYNGEERAKGNILERFSAQQFPDLHSELNLSSLELGDSALYFCASSPSPRKQETQYFGPGTRLLVL.